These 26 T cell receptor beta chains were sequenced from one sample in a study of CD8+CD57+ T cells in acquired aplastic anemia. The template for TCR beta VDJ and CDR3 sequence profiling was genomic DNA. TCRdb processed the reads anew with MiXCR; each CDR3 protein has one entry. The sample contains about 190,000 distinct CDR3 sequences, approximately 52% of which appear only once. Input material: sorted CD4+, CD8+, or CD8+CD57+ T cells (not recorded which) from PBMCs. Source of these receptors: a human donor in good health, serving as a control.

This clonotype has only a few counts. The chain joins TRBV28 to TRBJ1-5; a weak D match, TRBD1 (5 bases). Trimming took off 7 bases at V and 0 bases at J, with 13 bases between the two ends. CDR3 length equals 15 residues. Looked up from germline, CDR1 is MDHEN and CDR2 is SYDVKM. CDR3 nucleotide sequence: TGTGCCAGCATAGGAAGCCAGGGTAGCAATCAGCCCCAGCATTTT. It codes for CASIGSQGSNQPQHF. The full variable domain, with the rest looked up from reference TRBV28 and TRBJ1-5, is DVKVTQSSRYLVKRTGEKVFLECVQDMDHENMFWYRQDPGLGLRLIYFSYDVKMKEKGDIPEGYSVSREKKERFSLILESASTNQTSMYLCASIGSQGSNQPQHFGDGTRLSIL.

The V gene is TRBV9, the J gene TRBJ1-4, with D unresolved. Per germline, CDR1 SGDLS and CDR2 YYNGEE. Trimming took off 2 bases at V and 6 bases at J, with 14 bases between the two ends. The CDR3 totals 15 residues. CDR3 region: CASSVNSPGHEKLFF. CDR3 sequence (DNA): TGTGCCAGCAGCGTCAACAGTCCGGGTCATGAAAAACTGTTTTTT.

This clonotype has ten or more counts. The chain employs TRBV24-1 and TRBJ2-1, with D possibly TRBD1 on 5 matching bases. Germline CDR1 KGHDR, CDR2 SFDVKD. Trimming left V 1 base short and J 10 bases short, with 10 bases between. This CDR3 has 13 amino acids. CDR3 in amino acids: CATSDLQVREQFF. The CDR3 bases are TGTGCCACCAGTGATTTACAGGTCAGGGAGCAGTTCTTC.

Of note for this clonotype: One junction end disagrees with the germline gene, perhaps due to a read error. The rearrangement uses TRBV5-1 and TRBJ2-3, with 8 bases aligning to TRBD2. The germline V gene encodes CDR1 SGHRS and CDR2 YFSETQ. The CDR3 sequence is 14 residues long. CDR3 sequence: CACSLVSGDDTQYF. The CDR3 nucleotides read TGCGCCTGCAGCTTGGTTAGCGGGGACGATACGCAGTATTTC.

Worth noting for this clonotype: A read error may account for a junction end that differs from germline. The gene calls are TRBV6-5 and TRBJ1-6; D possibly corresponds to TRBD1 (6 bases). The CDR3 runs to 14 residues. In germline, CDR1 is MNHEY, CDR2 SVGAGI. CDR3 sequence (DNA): TGTGCCAGCAGGGGGGGGTCAGGGGATCCACCCCCCCACTTT. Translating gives CASRGGSGDPPPHF.

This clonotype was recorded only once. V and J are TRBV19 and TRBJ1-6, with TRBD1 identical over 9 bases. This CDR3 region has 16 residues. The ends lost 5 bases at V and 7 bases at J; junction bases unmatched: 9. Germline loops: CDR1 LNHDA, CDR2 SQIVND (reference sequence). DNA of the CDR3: TGTGCCAGTAGTCCCCTCCATGGACAGGGGAATTCACCCCTCCACTTT. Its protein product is CASSPLHGQGNSPLHF.

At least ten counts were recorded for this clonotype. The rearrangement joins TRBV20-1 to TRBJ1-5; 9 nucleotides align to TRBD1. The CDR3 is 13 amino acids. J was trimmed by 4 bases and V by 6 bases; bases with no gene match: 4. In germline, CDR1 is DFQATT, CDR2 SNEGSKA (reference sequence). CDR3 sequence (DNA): TGCAGTGCCATGGGACAGGGTAATCAGCCCCAGCATTTT. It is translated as CSAMGQGNQPQHF.

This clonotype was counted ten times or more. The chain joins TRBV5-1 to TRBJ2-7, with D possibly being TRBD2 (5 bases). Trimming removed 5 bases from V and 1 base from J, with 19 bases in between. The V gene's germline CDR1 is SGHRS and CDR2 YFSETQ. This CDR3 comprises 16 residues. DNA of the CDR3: TGCGCCAGCAGTCCCCGTCCGGGATCTACGTCCTACGAGCAGTACTTC. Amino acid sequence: CASSPRPGSTSYEQYF.

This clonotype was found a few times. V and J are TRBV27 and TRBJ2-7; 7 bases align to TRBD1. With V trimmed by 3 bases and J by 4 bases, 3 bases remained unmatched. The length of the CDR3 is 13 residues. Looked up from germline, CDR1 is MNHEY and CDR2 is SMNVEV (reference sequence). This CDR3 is CASSLTGRYEQYF. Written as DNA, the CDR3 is TGTGCCAGCAGTTTGACAGGGCGGTACGAGCAGTACTTC.

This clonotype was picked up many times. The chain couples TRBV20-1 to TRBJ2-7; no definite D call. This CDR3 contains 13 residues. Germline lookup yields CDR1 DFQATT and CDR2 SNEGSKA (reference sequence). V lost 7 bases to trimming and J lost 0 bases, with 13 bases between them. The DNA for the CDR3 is TGCAGTGTAAGCGCTAGGAGCTCCTACGAGCAGTACTTC. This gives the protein CSVSARSSYEQYF.

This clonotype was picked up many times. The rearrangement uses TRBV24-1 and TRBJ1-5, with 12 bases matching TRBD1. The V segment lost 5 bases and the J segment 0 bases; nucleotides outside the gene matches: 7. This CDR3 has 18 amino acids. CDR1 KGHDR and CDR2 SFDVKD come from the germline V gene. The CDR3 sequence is CATSGGTGGVDSNQPQHF. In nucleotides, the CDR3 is TGTGCCACCAGTGGGGGGACAGGGGGCGTCGATAGCAATCAGCCCCAGCATTTT.

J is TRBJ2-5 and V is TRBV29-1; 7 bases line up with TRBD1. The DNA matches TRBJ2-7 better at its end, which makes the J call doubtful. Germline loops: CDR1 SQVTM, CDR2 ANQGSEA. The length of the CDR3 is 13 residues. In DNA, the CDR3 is TGCAGCGTGACACGACAGGGAAACTACGAGCAGTACTTC. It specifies CSVTRQGNYEQYF.

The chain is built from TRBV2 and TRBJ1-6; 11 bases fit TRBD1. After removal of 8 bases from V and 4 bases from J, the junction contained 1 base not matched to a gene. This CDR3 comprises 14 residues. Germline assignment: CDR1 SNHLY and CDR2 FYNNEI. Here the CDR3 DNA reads TGTGCCAGCGGGGACAGGGGGTATAATTCACCCCTCCACTTT. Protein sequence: CASGDRGYNSPLHF.

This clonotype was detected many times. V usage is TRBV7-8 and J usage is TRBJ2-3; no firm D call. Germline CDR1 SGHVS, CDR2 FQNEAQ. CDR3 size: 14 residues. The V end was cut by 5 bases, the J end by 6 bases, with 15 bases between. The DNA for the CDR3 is TGTGCCAGCAGCCCTCACTCCCCCCCCGATACGCAGTATTTT. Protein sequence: CASSPHSPPDTQYF. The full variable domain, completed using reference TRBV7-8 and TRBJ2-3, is GAGVSQSPRYKVAKRGQDVALRCDPISGHVSLFWYQQALGQGPEFLTYFQNEAQLDKSGLPSDRFFAERPEGSVSTLKIQRTQQEDSAVYLCASSPHSPPDTQYFGPGTRLTVL.

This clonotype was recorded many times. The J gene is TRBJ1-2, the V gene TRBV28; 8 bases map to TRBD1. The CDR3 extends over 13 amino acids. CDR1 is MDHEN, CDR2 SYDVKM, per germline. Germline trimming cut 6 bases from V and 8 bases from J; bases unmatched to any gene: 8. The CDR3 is CASSDQGARGYTF. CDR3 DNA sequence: TGTGCCAGCAGCGATCAGGGGGCGCGGGGCTACACCTTC.

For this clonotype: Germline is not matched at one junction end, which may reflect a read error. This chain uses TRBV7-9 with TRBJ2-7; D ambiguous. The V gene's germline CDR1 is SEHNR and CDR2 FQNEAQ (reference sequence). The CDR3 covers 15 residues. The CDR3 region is CAGSKIAGRDYEQYF. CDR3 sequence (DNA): TGTGCCGGCAGCAAAATCGCCGGACGAGACTACGAGCAGTACTTC.

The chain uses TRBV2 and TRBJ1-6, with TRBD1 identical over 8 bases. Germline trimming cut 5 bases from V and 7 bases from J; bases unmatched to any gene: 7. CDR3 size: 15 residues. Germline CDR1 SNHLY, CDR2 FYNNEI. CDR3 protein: CASSLDRGANSPLHF. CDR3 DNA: TGTGCCAGCAGTTTAGACAGGGGCGCGAATTCACCCCTCCACTTT.

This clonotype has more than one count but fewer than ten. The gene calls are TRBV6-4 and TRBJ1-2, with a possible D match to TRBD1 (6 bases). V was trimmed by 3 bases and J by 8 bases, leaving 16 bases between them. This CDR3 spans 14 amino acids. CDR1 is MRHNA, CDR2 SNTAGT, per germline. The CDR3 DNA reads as TGTGCCAGCAGTGAACGGGGCAGGGGAAGCGGCTACACCTTC. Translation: CASSERGRGSGYTF.

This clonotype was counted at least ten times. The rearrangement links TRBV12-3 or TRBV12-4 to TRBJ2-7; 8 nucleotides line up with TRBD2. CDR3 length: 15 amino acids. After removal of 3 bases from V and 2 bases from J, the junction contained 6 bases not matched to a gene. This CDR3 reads CASSFAGGTPYEQYF. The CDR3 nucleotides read TGTGCCAGCAGTTTTGCGGGGGGTACCCCCTACGAGCAGTACTTC.

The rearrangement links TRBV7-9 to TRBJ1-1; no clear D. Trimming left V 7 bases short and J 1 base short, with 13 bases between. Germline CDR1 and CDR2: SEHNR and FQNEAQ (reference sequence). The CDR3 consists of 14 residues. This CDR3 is CASILSGPNTEAFF. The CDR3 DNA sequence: TGTGCCAGCATCCTATCCGGGCCGAACACTGAAGCTTTCTTT.

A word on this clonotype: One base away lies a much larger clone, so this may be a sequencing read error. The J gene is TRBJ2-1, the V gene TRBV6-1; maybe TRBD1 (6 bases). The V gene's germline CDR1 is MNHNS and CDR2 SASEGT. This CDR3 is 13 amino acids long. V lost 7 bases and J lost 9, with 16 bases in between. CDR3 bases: TGTGCCAGCACCGGCAGGGGACACAGTGAGCAGTTCTTC. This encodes CASTGRGHSEQFF.

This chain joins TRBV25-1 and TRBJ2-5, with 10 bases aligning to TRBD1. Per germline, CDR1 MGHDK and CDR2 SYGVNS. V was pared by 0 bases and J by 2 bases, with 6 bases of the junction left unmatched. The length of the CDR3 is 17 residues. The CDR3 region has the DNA TGTGCCAGCAGTGAATACTCTCGGACAGGGGGACAAGAGACCCAGTACTTC. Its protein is CASSEYSRTGGQETQYF.

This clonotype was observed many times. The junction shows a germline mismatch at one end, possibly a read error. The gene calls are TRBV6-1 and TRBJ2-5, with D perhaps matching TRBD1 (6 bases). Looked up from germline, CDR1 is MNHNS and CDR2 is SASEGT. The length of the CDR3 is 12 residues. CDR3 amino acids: CASSEITGTLDF. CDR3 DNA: TGTGCCAGCAGTGAGATCACAGGGACGCTAGACTTC.

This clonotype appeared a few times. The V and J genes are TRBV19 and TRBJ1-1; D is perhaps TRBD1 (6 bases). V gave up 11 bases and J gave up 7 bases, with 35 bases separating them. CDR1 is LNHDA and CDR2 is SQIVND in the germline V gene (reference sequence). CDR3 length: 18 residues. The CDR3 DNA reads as TGTGCCGAACTTAGATACAGGGAAGGATTAGTGACCACCATTGAAGCTTTCTTT. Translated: CAELRYREGLVTTIEAFF.

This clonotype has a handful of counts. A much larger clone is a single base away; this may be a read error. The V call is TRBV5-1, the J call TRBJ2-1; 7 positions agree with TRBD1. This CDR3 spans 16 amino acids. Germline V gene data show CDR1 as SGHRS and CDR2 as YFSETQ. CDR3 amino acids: CASGLAPTGNYNEQFF. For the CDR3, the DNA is TGCGCCAGCGGCTTGGCCCCGACAGGGAACTACAATGAGCAGTTCTTC.

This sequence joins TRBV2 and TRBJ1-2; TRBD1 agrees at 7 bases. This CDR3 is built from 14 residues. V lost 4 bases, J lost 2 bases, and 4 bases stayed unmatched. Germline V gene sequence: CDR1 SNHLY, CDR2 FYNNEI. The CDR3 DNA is TGTGCCAGCAGTGGGACAGGAGGAAACTATGGCTACACCTTC. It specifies CASSGTGGNYGYTF.